The 12 T cell receptor beta chains reported below all come from one sample, sequenced in a study of cytomegalovirus exposure and HLA in healthy donors. The study ran its PCR with 60 Vbeta and 13 Jbeta primers. TCRdb's copy holds only in-frame clones and misses some; the assay was immunoSEQ multiplex PCR. The table counts about 170,000 clones; over 1% lies in the top ten. Sequenced: PBMCs. The receptors come from a woman in her fifties or sixties in good health and CMV-seronegative.

The rearrangement links TRBV7-3 to TRBJ2-3; 9 bases are a match to TRBD2. This CDR3 has 15 amino acids. The V segment lost 4 bases and the J segment 4 bases; nucleotides outside the gene matches: 6. The V gene's germline CDR1 is SGHTA and CDR2 FQGTGA. CDR3 DNA sequence: TGTGCCAGCAGCTCTGTAGCGGGAGAGGCAGATACGCAGTATTTT. Translation gives CASSSVAGEADTQYF. Variable domain in full (rest from reference TRBV7-3 and TRBJ2-3): GAGVSQTPSNKVTEKGKYVELRCDPISGHTALYWYRQSLGQGPEFLIYFQGTGAADDSGLPNDRFFAVRPEGSVSTLKIQRTERGDSAVYLCASSSVAGEADTQYFGPGTRLTVL.

The chain couples TRBV9 to TRBJ2-7; TRBD1 is a possible D gene (5 bases). With 4 bases removed from V and 3 bases from J, the gap between germline ends came to 29 bases. The CDR3 has 19 amino acids. CDR1 and CDR2 from the germline V gene are SGDLS and YYNGEE. The CDR3 sequence is CASSKSPPDSPGLYYEQYF. The CDR3 DNA reads as TGTGCCAGCAGCAAGAGCCCGCCCGACAGCCCAGGCCTATACTACGAGCAGTACTTC.

The genes are TRBV2 and TRBJ1-1; maybe TRBD1 (5 bases). Germline V gene lookup returns CDR1 SNHLY and CDR2 FYNNEI. CDR3 length: 13 residues. V lost 3 bases, J lost 5 bases, and 10 bases lay in between. This CDR3 is CASSDVRQTEAFF. Written as DNA, the CDR3 is TGTGCCAGCAGTGATGTTCGACAGACTGAAGCTTTCTTT.

The chain recombines TRBV6-6 with TRBJ1-2; 7 bases line up with TRBD1. The V gene's germline CDR1 is MNHNY and CDR2 SVGAGI (reference sequence). The CDR3 contains 15 residues. V trimming: 0 bases; J trimming: 6 bases; junction bases outside the gene matches: 7. The CDR3 region has the DNA TGTGCCAGCAGTTACTCAAACAGGGGATTCGATGGCTACACCTTC. Translated: CASSYSNRGFDGYTF.

The chain uses TRBV7-6 and TRBJ1-6; D remains ambiguous. Germline values: CDR1 SGHVS, CDR2 FNYEAQ. This CDR3 region has 16 residues. Trimming removed 2 bases from V and 5 bases from J, with 13 bases in between. DNA of the CDR3: TGTGCCAGCAGCTTATTCTCCGCAGTCGATAATTCACCCCTCCACTTT. Amino acids: CASSLFSAVDNSPLHF.

The J gene is TRBJ1-5, the V gene TRBV27, with 7 bases identical to TRBD1. The CDR3 spans 13 residues. Losses at the gene ends were 5 bases for V and 7 bases for J; bases not matched to a gene: 5. Germline-derived CDR1 and CDR2 are MNHEY and SMNVEV (reference sequence). CDR3 DNA sequence: TGTGCCAGCAGTCGACAGGGAGGCCAGCCCCAGCATTTT. Translated, it gives CASSRQGGQPQHF.

Written as DNA, the CDR3 is TGCGCCAGCAGCCAAGAGTCACTAGCGGGGGATACAGATACGCAGTATTTT. As protein: CASSQESLAGDTDTQYF. The chain uses TRBV4-1 and TRBJ2-3, with TRBD2 identical over 11 bases. Germline assignment: CDR1 MGHRA and CDR2 YSYEKL. Germline trimming cut 0 bases from V and 3 bases from J; bases unmatched to any gene: 5. The length of the CDR3 is 17 residues.

The V gene is TRBV6-5, the J gene TRBJ2-3; maybe TRBD2 (6 bases). V was pared by 0 bases and J by 12 bases, with 13 bases between. This CDR3 has 13 residues. Germline-derived CDR1 and CDR2 are MNHEY and SVGAGI. CDR3 sequence reads: CASSYSLGGYQYF. CDR3 DNA: TGTGCCAGCAGTTACTCGTTGGGAGGTTATCAGTATTTT.

This rearrangement joins TRBV14 to TRBJ1-1; D gene uncertain. The CDR3 loop spans 13 amino acids. From germline, CDR1 is SGHDN and CDR2 FVKESK. Trimming removed 4 bases at V and 1 base at J, with 7 bases between. The CDR3 DNA reads as TGTGCCAGCAGCCTTACTACGAACACTGAAGCTTTCTTT. This encodes CASSLTTNTEAFF.

V is TRBV5-1 and J is TRBJ1-5; maybe TRBD1 (6 bases). Trimming removed 0 bases from V and 3 bases from J, with 10 bases in between. The CDR3 loop spans 15 amino acids. Germline lookup yields CDR1 SGHRS and CDR2 YFSETQ. Here the CDR3 reads CASSLEGGTNQPQHF. In DNA form, the CDR3 reads TGCGCCAGCAGCTTGGAAGGGGGTACCAATCAGCCCCAGCATTTT.

The CDR3 loop is CASSARGRAGTGELFF. Written as DNA, the CDR3 is TGTGCCAGCAGCGCAAGAGGGAGGGCGGGCACCGGGGAGCTGTTTTTT. The chain links TRBV9 to TRBJ2-2; 7 bases agree with TRBD2. Germline loops: CDR1 SGDLS, CDR2 YYNGEE. The CDR3 spans 16 residues. V trimming: 3 bases; J trimming: 4 bases; junction bases outside the gene matches: 9.

The chain has TRBV19 and TRBJ2-5; 10 positions match TRBD2. Germline-derived CDR1 and CDR2 are LNHDA and SQIVND (reference sequence). The V segment lost 5 bases and the J segment 4 bases; nucleotides outside the gene matches: 13. The CDR3 covers 17 residues. The CDR3 DNA is TGTGCCAGTAGTTCCTTAGCGGGAGGCGGGTTTGGAGAGACCCAGTACTTC. As protein: CASSSLAGGGFGETQYF.